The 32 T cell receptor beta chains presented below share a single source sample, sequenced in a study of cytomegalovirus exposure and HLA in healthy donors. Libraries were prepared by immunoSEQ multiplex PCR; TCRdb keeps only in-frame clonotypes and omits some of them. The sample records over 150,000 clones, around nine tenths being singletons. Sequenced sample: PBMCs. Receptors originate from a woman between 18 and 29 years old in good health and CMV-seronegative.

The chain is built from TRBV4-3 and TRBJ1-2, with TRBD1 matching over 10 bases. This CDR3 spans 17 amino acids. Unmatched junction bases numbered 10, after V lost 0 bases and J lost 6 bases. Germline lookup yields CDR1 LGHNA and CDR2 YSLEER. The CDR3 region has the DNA TGCGCCAGCAGCCAAGATTATAGAAGGGGACAGGGGAATGGCTACACCTTC. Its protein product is CASSQDYRRGQGNGYTF.

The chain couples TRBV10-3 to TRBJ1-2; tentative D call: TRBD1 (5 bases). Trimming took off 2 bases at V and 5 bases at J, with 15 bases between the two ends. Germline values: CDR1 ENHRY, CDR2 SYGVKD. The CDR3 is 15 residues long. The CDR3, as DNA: TGTGCCATCAGTGAGGGGGAAAAGGGGATATATGGCTACACCTTC. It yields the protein CAISEGEKGIYGYTF.

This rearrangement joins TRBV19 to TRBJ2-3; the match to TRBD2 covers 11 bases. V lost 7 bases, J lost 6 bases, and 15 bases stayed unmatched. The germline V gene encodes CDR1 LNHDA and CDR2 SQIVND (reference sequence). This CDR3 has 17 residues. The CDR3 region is CASIAGGPYKGEDTQYF. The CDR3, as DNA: TGTGCCAGTATAGCGGGAGGGCCTTATAAGGGAGAGGATACGCAGTATTTT.

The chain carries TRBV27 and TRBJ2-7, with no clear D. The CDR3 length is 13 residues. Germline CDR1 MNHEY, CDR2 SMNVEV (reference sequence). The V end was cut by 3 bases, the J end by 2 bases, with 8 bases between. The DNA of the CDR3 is TGTGCCAGCAGTTTTACGCTAGCCTACGAGCAGTACTTC. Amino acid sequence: CASSFTLAYEQYF.

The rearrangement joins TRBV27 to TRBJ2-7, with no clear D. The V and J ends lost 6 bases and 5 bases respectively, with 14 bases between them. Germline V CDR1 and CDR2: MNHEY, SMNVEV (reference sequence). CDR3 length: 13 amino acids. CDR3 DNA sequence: TGTGCCAGCAGACTGAGCAGTAGCAACGAGCAGTACTTC. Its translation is CASRLSSSNEQYF.

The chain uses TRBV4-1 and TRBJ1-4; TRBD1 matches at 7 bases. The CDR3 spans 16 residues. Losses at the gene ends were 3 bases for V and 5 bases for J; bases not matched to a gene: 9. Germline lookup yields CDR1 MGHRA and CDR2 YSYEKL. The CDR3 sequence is CASSQPRVDRNEKLFF. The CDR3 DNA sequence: TGCGCCAGCAGCCAGCCAAGGGTGGACAGGAATGAAAAACTGTTTTTT.

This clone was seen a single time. In DNA, the CDR3 is TGTGCCAGCAGCTCAGGGAGACAGGTTTGGTCCTACGAGCAGTACTTC. This encodes CASSSGRQVWSYEQYF. V gene TRBV7-9 combines with J gene TRBJ2-7; a weak D match, TRBD1 (6 bases). The CDR3 length is 16 residues. The V and J ends lost 4 bases and 1 base respectively, with 17 bases between them. Germline CDR1 is SEHNR and CDR2 is FQNEAQ (reference sequence).

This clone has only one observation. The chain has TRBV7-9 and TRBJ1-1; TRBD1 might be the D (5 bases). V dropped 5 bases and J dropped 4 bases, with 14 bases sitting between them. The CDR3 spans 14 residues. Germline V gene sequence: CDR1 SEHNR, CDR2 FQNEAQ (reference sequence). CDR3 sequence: CASSRQPPGTEAFF. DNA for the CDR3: TGTGCCAGCAGCCGACAGCCCCCGGGCACTGAAGCTTTCTTT.

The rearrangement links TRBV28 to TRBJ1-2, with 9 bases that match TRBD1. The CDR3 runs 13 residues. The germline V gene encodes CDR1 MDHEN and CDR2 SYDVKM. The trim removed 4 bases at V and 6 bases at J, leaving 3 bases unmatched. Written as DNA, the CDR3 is TGTGCCAGCAGTTCCCGGGACAGGGATGGCTACACCTTC. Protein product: CASSSRDRDGYTF.

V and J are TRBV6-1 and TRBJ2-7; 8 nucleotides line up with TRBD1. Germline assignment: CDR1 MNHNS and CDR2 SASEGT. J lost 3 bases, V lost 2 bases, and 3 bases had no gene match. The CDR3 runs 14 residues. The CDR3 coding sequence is TGTGCCAGCAGTGAAACAGGGGGTCGCTACGAGCAGTACTTC. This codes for CASSETGGRYEQYF.

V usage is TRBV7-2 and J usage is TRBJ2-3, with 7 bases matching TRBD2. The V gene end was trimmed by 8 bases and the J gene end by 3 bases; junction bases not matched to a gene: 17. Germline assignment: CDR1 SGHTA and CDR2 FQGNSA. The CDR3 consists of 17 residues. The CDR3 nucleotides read TGTGCCAGCGCAAATAGGGGATTCGGGCGGGGGACAGATACGCAGTATTTT. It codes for CASANRGFGRGTDTQYF.

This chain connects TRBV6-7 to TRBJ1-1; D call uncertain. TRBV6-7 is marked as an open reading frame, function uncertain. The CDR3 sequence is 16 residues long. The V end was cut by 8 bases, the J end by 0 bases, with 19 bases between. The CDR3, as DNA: TGTGCCAGCCCACAAAAATCAAACGAGGTGAACACTGAAGCTTTCTTT. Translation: CASPQKSNEVNTEAFF.

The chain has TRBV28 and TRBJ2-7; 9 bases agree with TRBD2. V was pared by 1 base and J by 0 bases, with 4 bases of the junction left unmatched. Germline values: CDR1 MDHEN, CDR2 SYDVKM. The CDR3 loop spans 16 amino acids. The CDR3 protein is CASSLSLSGSSYEQYF. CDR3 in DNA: TGTGCCAGCAGTTTATCTCTTAGCGGGAGCTCCTACGAGCAGTACTTC.

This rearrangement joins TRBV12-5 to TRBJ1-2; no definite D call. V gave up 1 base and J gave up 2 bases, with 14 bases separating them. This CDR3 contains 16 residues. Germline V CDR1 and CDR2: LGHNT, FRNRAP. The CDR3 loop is CASGLDSGTSNYGYTF. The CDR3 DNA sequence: TGTGCTAGTGGTTTGGACAGTGGCACATCAAACTATGGCTACACCTTC.

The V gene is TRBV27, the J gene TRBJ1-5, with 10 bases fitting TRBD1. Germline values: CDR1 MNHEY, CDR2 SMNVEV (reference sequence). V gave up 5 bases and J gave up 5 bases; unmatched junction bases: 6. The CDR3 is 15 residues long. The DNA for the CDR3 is TGTGCCAGCAGTCCTCGACAGGGGGCGGATCAGCCCCAGCATTTT. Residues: CASSPRQGADQPQHF.

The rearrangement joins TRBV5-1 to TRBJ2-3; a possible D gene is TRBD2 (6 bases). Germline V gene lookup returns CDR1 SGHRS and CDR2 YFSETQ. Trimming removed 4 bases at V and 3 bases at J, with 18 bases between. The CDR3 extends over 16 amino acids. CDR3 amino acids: CASSPGRGLGTDTQYF. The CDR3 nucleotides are TGCGCCAGCAGCCCCGGTAGGGGACTTGGGACAGATACGCAGTATTTT.

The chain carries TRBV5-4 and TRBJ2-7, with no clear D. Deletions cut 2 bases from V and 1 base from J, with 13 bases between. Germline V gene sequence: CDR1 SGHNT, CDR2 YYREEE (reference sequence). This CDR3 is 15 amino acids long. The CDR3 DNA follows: TGTGCCAGCAGCTTAAGTACAGCTCGATCCTACGAGCAGTACTTC. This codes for CASSLSTARSYEQYF.

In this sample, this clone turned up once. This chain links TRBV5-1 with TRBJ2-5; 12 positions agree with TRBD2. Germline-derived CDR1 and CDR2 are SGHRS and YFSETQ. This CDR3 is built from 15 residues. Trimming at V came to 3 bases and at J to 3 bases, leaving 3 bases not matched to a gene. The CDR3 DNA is TGCGCCAGCAGCTCCCCTAGCGGGAGGGAAGAGACCCAGTACTTC. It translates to CASSSPSGREETQYF.

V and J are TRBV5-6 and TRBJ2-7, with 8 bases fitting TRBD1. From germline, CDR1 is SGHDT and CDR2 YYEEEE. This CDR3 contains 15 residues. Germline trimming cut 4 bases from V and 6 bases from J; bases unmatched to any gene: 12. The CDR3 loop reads CASSLGTGGQSEQYF. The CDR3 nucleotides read TGTGCCAGCAGCCTTGGGACAGGTGGACAGAGCGAGCAGTACTTC. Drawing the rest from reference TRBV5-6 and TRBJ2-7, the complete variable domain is DAGVTQSPTHLIKTRGQQVTLRCSPKSGHDTVSWYQQALGQGPQFIFQYYEEEERQRGNFPDRFSGHQFPNYSSELNVNALLLGDSALYLCASSLGTGGQSEQYFGPGTRLTVT.

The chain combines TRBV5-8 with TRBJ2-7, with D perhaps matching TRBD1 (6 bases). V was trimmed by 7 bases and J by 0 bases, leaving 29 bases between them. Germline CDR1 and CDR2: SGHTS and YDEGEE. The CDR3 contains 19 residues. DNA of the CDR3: TGTGCCAGCTATCCGCCGGTGGGGGACCCGGACAGAAGCTCCTACGAGCAGTACTTC. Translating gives CASYPPVGDPDRSSYEQYF.

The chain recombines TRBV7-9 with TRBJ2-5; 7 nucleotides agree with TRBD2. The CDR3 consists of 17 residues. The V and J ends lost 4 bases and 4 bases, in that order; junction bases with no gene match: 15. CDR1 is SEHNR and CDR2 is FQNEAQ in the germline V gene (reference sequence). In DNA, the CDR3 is TGTGCCAGCAGCTCCAACCCTTTCGCGGGGGAAAGAGAGACCCAGTACTTC. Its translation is CASSSNPFAGERETQYF.

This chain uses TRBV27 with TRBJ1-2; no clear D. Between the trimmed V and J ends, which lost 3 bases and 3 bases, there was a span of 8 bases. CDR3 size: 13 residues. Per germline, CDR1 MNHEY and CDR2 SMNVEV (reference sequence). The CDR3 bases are TGTGCCAGCAGTTTGGGAGTTTACTATGGCTACACCTTC. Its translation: CASSLGVYYGYTF.

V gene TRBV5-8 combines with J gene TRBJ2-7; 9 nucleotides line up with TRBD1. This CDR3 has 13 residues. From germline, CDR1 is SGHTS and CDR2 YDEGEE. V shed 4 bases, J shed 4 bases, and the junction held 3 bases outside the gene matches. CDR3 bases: TGTGCCAGCAGCCGGACAGGGGTGTACGAGCAGTACTTC. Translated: CASSRTGVYEQYF.

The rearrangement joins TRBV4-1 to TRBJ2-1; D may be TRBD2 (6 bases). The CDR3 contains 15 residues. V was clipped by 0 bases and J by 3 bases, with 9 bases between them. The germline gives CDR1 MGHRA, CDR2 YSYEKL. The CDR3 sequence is CASSQDRDFYNEQFF. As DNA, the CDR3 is TGCGCCAGCAGCCAAGATAGGGACTTCTACAATGAGCAGTTCTTC.

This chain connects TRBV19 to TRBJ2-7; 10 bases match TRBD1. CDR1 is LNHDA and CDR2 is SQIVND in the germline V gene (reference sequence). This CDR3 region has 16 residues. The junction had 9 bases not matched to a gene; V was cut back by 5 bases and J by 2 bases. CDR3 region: CASSPTGTGATYEQYF. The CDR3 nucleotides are TGTGCCAGTAGTCCGACCGGGACAGGGGCTACCTACGAGCAGTACTTC.

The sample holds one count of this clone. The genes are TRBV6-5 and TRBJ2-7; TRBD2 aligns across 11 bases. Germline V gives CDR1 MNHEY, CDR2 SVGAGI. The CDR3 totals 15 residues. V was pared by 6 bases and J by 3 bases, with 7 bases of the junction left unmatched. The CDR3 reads CASRPILAGDYEQYF. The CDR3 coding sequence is TGTGCCAGCAGACCGATACTAGCGGGAGACTACGAGCAGTACTTC.

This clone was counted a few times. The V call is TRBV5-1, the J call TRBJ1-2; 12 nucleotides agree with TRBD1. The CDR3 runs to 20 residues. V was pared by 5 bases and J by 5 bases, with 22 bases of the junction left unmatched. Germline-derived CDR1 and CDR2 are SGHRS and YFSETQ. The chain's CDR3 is CASRTDTRDRGRQGLYGYTF. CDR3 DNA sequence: TGCGCCAGCAGAACGGACACTCGGGACAGGGGGCGTCAGGGGCTTTATGGCTACACCTTC.

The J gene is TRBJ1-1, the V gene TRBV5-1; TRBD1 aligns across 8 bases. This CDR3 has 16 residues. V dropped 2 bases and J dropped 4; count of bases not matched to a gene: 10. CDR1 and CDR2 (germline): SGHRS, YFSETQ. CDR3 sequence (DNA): TGCGCCAGCAGCTTTAGACAGGGGCTTGTTCGCACTGAAGCTTTCTTT. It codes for CASSFRQGLVRTEAFF.

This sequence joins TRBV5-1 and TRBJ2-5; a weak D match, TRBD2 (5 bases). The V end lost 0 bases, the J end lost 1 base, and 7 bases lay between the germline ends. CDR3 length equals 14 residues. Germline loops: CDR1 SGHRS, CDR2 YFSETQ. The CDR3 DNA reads TGCGCCAGCAGCTTGGTTGGAGGCCAAGAGACCCAGTACTTC. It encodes CASSLVGGQETQYF.

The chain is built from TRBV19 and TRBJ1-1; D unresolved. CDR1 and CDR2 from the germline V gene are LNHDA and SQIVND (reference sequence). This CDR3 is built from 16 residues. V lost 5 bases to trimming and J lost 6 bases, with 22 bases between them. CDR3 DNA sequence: TGTGCCAGTAGTGGCGTCGGCCGTGCGGGTCTTGCTGAAGCTTTCTTT. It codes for CASSGVGRAGLAEAFF.

The DNA for the CDR3 is TGTGCCAGCAGTTACTCGATGGTGCAGGGGGCGGACACCATATATTTT. Translated: CASSYSMVQGADTIYF. The chain has TRBV6-5 and TRBJ1-3, with TRBD1 matching over 8 bases. Trimming took 0 bases from V and 8 from J; bases not matched to a gene: 9. Germline CDR1 is MNHEY and CDR2 is SVGAGI. This CDR3 has 16 amino acids.

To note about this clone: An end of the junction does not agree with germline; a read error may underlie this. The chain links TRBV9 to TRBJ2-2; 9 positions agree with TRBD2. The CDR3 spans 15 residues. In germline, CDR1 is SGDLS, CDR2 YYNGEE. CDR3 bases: TGTGCTAGCAGCTCCGGGACTAGCAGCACCGGGGAGCTGTTTTTT. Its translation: CASSSGTSSTGELFF.